Below, 9 T cell receptor beta chains from the same sample are listed, as sequenced in a study of cytomegalovirus exposure and HLA in healthy donors. The PCR used 60 Vbeta and 13 Jbeta primers. Profiled with immunoSEQ multiplex PCR; TCRdb holds only in-frame clones, not every one. The sample lists roughly 170,000 clones, 80% occurring once. What was sequenced was PBMCs. Source of these receptors: a woman between 50 and 59 years old in good health and CMV-seropositive.

This rearrangement joins TRBV28 to TRBJ1-3; weak D call: TRBD1 (6 bases). Germline V lookup: CDR1 MDHEN, CDR2 SYDVKM. Trimming left V 5 bases short and J 4 bases short, with 12 bases between. This CDR3 spans 14 amino acids. CDR3 coding DNA: TGTGCCAGCAGTAGACGACAGGTCGGAAACACCATATATTTT. Protein sequence: CASSRRQVGNTIYF.

The chain uses TRBV30 and TRBJ2-5, with 9 bases that match TRBD1. Germline values: CDR1 GTSNPN, CDR2 SVGIG (reference sequence). The CDR3 is 14 residues long. The junction had 6 bases not matched to a gene; V was cut back by 5 bases and J by 2 bases. The CDR3 is CAWAGQGLQETQYF. CDR3 nucleotide sequence: TGTGCCTGGGCCGGACAGGGGCTTCAAGAGACCCAGTACTTC.

The chain is built from TRBV4-2 and TRBJ2-7; TRBD2 might be the D (5 bases). Trimming took 2 bases from V and 3 from J, leaving 14 bases between them. The CDR3 length is 15 residues. Germline V gene sequence: CDR1 LGHNA, CDR2 YNFKEQ. Here the CDR3 reads CASSQTWLADYEQYF. The CDR3 bases are TGTGCCAGCAGCCAAACGTGGCTAGCAGACTACGAGCAGTACTTC.

The genes are TRBV2 and TRBJ1-2, with a weak D call TRBD1 (6 bases). The ends were cut back, 9 bases at V and 3 bases at J, with 20 bases in the middle. The germline CDR1 and CDR2 sequences are SNHLY and FYNNEI. The CDR3 is 15 residues long. The CDR3 DNA sequence: TGTGCCAGATTGAAGGAACAGGGTCGGGACTATGGCTACACCTTC. Amino acid sequence: CARLKEQGRDYGYTF.

This clone came up once. The genes are TRBV9 and TRBJ2-1, with 8 nucleotides matching TRBD2. The CDR3 spans 15 residues. V dropped 0 bases and J dropped 7; count of bases not matched to a gene: 6. The germline V gene encodes CDR1 SGDLS and CDR2 YYNGEE. The CDR3 region is CASSVAGGPRNEQFF. The CDR3, as DNA: TGTGCCAGCAGCGTAGCGGGAGGGCCAAGGAATGAGCAGTTCTTC.

The rearrangement joins TRBV30 to TRBJ1-5; the D gene is possibly TRBD1 (5 bases). Trimming stripped 2 bases from V and 7 bases from J, with 12 bases between. CDR3 length: 13 amino acids. Germline V CDR1 and CDR2: GTSNPN, SVGIG (reference sequence). The CDR3 sequence is CAWSPTRGQPQHF. The DNA of the CDR3 is TGTGCCTGGAGTCCCACCCGGGGGCAGCCCCAGCATTTT.

The chain employs TRBV5-4 and TRBJ1-1; D might be TRBD1 (6 bases). The CDR3 has 15 residues. CDR1 and CDR2 from the germline V gene are SGHNT and YYREEE (reference sequence). V was pared by 0 bases and J by 7 bases, with 16 bases between. CDR3 nucleotides: TGTGCCAGCAGCTTGGGGTCAGGGGTGTATATTGAAGCTTTCTTT. This gives the protein CASSLGSGVYIEAFF.

The V gene is TRBV18, the J gene TRBJ2-5; D not certain. Trimming pared 3 bases from V and 1 base from J, leaving 12 bases between. The CDR3 totals 15 residues. CDR1 is KGHSH, CDR2 LQKENI, per germline. For the CDR3, the DNA is TGTGCCAGCTCACCTACAACTACCCCCCAAGAGACCCAGTACTTC. Its translation: CASSPTTTPQETQYF.

This chain links TRBV4-3 with TRBJ2-2, with 12 bases identical to TRBD2. V shed 4 bases and J 5 bases; nucleotides not matched to a gene: 8. The CDR3 contains 17 residues. Germline V gene lookup returns CDR1 LGHNA and CDR2 YSLEER. DNA of the CDR3: TGCGCCAGCAGCCTACTAGCGGGGGGCGCACAGACCGGGGAGCTGTTTTTT. Its translation is CASSLLAGGAQTGELFF.